This T cell receptor beta chain comes out of a study of T cell changes during pregnancy in multiple sclerosis. The table came from immunoSEQ multiplex PCR; TCRdb's copy has only in-frame clones and leaves some out. The sample consists of over 35,000 clones, about 91% of them appearing once. The material was CD8+ T cells from peripheral blood mononuclear cells, obtained before pregnancy. This receptor was obtained from a female donor with multiple sclerosis, enrolled in a pregnancy study.

The CDR3, as DNA: TGTGCCAGTAGTATCGGCCGGGGAAGAGGGTCCGGGGAGCTGTTTTTT. Translated, it gives CASSIGRGRGSGELFF. The J gene is TRBJ2-2, the V gene TRBV19; tentative D call: TRBD2 (5 bases). The germline V gene has CDR1 LNHDA and CDR2 SQIVND (reference sequence). With 3 bases removed from V and 6 bases from J, the gap between germline ends came to 17 bases. This CDR3 has 16 amino acids.